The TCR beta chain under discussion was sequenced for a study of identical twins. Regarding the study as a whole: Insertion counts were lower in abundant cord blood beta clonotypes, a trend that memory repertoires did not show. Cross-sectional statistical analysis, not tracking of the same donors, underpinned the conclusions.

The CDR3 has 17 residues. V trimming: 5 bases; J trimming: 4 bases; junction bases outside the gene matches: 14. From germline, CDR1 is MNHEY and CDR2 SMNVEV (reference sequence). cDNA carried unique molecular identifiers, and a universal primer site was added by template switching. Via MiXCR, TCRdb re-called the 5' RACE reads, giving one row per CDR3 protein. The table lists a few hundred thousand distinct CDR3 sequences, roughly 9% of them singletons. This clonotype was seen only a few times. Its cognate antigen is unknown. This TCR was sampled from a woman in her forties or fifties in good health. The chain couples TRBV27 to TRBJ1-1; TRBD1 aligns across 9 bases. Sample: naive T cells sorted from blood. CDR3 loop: CASSPRDRAMTITEAFF. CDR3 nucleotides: TGTGCCAGCAGTCCTAGGGACAGGGCGATGACTATCACTGAAGCTTTCTTT.